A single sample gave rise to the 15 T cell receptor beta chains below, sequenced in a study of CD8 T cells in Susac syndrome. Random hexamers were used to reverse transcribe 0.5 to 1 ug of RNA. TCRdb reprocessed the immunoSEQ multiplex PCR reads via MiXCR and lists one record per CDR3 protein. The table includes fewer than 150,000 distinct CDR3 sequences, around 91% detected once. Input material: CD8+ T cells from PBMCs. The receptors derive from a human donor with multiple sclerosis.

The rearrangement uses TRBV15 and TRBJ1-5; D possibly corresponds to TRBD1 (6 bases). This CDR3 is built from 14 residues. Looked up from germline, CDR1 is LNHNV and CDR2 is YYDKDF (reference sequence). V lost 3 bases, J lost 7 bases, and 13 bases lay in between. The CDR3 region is CATSSQGLGQPQHF. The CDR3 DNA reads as TGTGCCACCAGCAGCCAGGGGCTGGGGCAGCCCCAGCATTTT.

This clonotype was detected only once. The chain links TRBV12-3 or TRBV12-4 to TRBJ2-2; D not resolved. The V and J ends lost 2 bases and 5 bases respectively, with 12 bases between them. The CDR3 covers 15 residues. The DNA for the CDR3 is TGTGCCAGCAGTTTAAATCCAGCCACTACCGGGGAGCTGTTTTTT. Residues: CASSLNPATTGELFF.

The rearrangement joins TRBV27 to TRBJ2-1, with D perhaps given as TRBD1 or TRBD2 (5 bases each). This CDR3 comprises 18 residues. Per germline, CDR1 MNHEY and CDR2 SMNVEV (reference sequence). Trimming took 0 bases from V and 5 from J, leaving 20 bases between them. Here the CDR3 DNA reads TGTGCCAGCAGTTTATCGCCCCTCGGTGGGAGAGGGGACAATGAGCAGTTCTTC. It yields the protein CASSLSPLGGRGDNEQFF.

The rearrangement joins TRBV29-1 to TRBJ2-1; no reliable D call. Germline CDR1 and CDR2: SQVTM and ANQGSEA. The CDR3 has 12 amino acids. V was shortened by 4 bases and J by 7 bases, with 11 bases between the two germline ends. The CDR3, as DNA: TGCAGCGTTGTGGGTAGTGAGAATGAGCAGTTCTTC. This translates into CSVVGSENEQFF.

The CDR3 region has the DNA TGTGCCAGCAGCCCGAGTGCCCTAGCGGGAGTGGGAAATACGCAGTATTTT. Translation gives CASSPSALAGVGNTQYF. The V call is TRBV7-9, the J call TRBJ2-3, with 10 bases fitting TRBD2. The CDR3 runs to 17 residues. In germline, CDR1 is SEHNR, CDR2 FQNEAQ (reference sequence). With 5 bases clipped from V and 7 bases from J, the junction kept 15 bases outside the gene matches.

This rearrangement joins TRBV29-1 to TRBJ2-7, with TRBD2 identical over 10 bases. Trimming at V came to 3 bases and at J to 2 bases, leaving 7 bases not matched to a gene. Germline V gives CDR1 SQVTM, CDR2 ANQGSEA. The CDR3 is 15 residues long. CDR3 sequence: CSVEGLSGRAYEQYF. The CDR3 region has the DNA TGCAGCGTTGAGGGACTAAGCGGGAGGGCCTACGAGCAGTACTTC.

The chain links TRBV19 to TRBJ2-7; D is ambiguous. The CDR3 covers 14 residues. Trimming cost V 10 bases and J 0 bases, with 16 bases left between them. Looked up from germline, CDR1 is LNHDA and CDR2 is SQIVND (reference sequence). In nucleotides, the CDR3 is TGTGCCACCGCCGGGCGACATAGCTCCTACGAGCAGTACTTC. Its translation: CATAGRHSSYEQYF.

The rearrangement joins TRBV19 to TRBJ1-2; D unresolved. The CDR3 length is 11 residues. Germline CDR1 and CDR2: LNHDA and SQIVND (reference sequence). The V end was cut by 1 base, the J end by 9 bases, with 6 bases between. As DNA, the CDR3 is TGTGCCAGTAGTATAGGAGCAAGCTACACCTTC. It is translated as CASSIGASYTF.

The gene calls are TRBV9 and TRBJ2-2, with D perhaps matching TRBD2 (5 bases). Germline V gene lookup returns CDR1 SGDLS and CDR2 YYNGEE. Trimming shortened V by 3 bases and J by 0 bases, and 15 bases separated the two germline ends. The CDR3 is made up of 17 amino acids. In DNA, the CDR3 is TGTGCCAGCAGCGCCTCTACTAGATCAGCGAACACCGGGGAGCTGTTTTTT. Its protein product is CASSASTRSANTGELFF. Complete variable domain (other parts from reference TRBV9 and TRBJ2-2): DSGVTQTPKHLITATGQRVTLRCSPRSGDLSVYWYQQSLDQGLQFLIQYYNGEERAKGNILERFSAQQFPDLHSELNLSSLELGDSALYFCASSASTRSANTGELFFGEGSRLTVL.

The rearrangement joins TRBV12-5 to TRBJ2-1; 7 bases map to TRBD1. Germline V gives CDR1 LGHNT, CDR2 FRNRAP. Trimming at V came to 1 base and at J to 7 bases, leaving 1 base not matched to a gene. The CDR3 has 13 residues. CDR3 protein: CASGLEGANEQFF. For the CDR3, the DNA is TGTGCTAGTGGTTTGGAGGGGGCAAATGAGCAGTTCTTC. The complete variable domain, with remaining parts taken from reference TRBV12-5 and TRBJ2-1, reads DARVTQTPRHKVTEMGQEVTMRCQPILGHNTVFWYRQTMMQGLELLAYFRNRAPLDDSGMPKDRFSAEMPDATLATLKIQPSEPRDSAVYFCASGLEGANEQFFGPGTRLTVL.

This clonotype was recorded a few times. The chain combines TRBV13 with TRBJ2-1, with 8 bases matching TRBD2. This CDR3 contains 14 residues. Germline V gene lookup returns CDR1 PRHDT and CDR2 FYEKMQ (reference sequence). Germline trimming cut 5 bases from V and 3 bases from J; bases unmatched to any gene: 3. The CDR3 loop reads CASSPLADYNEQFF. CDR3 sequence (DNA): TGTGCCAGCAGCCCACTAGCGGACTACAATGAGCAGTTCTTC.

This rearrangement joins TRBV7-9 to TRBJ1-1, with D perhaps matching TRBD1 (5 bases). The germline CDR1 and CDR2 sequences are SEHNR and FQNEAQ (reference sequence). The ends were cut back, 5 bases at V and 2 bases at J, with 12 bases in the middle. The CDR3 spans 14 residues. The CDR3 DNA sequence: TGTGCCAGCAGCCTGGAAGGGGTCAACACTGAAGCTTTCTTT. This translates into CASSLEGVNTEAFF.

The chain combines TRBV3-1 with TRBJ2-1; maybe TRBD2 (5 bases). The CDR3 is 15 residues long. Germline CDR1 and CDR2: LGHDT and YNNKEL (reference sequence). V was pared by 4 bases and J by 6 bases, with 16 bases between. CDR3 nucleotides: TGTGCCAGCAGCCCAAGCCTTGGACTGGGCAATGAGCAGTTCTTC. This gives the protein CASSPSLGLGNEQFF.

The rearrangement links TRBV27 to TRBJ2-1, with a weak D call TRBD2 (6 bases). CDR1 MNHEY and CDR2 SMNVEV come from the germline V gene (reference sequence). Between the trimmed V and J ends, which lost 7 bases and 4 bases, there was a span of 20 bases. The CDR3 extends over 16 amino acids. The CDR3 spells CASTPLAAGPYNEQFF. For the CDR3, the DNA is TGTGCCAGCACCCCTTTAGCGGCGGGACCATACAATGAGCAGTTCTTC.

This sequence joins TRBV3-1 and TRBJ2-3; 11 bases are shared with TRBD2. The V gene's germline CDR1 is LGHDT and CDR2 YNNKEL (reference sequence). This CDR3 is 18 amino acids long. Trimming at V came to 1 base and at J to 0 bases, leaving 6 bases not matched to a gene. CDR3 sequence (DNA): TGTGCCAGCAGCCAAGCACTAGCGGGAGAGTCTAGCACAGATACGCAGTATTTT. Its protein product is CASSQALAGESSTDTQYF.